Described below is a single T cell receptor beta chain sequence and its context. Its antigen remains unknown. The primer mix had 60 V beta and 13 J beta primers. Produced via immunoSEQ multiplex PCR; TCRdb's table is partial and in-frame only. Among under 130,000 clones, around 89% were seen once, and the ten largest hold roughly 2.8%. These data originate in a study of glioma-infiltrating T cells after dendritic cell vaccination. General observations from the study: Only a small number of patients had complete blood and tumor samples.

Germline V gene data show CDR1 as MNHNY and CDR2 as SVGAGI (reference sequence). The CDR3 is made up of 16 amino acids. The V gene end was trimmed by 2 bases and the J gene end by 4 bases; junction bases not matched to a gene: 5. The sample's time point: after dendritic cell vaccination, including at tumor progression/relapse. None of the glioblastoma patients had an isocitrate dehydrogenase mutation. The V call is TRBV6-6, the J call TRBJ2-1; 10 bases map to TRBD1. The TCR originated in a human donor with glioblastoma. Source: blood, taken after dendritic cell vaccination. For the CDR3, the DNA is TGTGCCAGCAGTTACCGGGGACAGGGGATGTACAATGAGCAGTTCTTC. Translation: CASSYRGQGMYNEQFF.